The entry below gives a single T cell receptor beta chain sequence along with its context. Its antigen is not known. The sample belongs to a study of T cell responses to AZD1222 COVID-19 vaccine. Study findings and constraints: Spike-specific TCR breadth and depth both grew after two AZD1222 doses. Mostly white British, mostly female donors; authors suggested clonal diversity may be underestimated. Spike was spanned by vaccine-associated CD4 TCRs, with dominance at 160-218 and 743-854. Just a handful of people given AZD1222 tested seropositive at baseline.

Assay: immunoSEQ multiplex PCR; the TCRdb copy retains only in-frame clones and omits some. The sample includes about 180,000 clones, just over 85% of them seen just once. Per germline, CDR1 SGHAT and CDR2 FQNNGV. Trimming at V came to 0 bases and at J to 2 bases, leaving 3 bases not matched to a gene. This CDR3 spans 16 amino acids. The sequences come from peripheral blood, collected on day 0 of AZD1222 vaccination. The V gene is TRBV11-2, the J gene TRBJ2-3; 9 positions match TRBD2. This TCR was sampled from an adult in good health. This CDR3 is CASSLDLAGVTDTQYF. CDR3 DNA sequence: TGTGCCAGCAGCTTAGATTTAGCGGGAGTCACAGATACGCAGTATTTT.